This section outlines one T cell receptor (beta chain) sequence together with its context. The data were obtained in a study of blood T cell repertoires in COVID-19. Assay used: immunoSEQ multiplex PCR; TCRdb lists only in-frame clones, some missing. The sample includes 250,000 to 300,000 clones, around 90% seen only once; the top ten take roughly 2.1%. V lost 9 bases and J lost 4, with 13 bases in between. The CDR3 extends over 13 amino acids. Germline CDR1 and CDR2: KGHDR and SFDVKD. Specimen: PBMCs or T cells enriched from blood (not recorded which). This receptor was taken from a woman between 40 and 55 years old with acute COVID-19. The chain couples TRBV24-1 to TRBJ2-3; D may be TRBD2 (6 bases). The CDR3 spells CATEGPGADTQYF. As DNA, the CDR3 is TGTGCCACCGAAGGGCCGGGGGCAGATACGCAGTATTTT.